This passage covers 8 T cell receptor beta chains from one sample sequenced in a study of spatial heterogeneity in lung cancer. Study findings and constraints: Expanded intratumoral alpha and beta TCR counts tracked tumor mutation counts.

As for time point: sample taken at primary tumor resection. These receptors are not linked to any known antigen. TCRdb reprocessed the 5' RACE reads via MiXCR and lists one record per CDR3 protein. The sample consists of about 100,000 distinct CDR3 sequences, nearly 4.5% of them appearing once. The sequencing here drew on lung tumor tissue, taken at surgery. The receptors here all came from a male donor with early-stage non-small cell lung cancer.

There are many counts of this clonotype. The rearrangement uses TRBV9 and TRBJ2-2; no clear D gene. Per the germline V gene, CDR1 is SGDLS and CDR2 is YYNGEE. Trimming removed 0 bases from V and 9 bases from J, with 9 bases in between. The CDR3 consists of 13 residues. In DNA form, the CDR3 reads TGTGCCAGCAGCGTAGAATCTGCGAGGGAGCTGTTTTTT. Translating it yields CASSVESARELFF. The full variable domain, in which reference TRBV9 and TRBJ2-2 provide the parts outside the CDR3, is DSGVTQTPKHLITATGQRVTLRCSPRSGDLSVYWYQQSLDQGLQFLIQYYNGEERAKGNILERFSAQQFPDLHSELNLSSLELGDSALYFCASSVESARELFFGEGSRLTVL.

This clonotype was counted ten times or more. The CDR3 sequence: CASSSEEALDEQFF. The CDR3 nucleotides are TGTGCCAGCAGCTCCGAGGAAGCCTTGGATGAGCAGTTCTTC. The chain joins TRBV5-4 to TRBJ2-1, with unresolved D. V dropped 3 bases and J dropped 8 bases, with 15 bases sitting between them. The germline gives CDR1 SGHNT, CDR2 YYREEE (reference sequence). The CDR3 length is 14 residues.

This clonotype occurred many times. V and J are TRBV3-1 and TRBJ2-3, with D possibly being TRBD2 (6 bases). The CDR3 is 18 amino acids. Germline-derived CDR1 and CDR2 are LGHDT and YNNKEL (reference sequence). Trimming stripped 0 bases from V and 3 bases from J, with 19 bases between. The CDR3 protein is CASSQEGMAGLPTDTQYF. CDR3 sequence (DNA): TGTGCCAGCAGCCAAGAAGGTATGGCGGGGTTGCCGACAGATACGCAGTATTTT.

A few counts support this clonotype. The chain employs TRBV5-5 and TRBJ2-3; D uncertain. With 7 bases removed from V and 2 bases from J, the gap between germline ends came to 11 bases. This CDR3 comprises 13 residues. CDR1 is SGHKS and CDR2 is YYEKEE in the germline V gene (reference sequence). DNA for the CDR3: TGTGCCAGCCTCCTGGCGGCCACAGATACGCAGTATTTT. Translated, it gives CASLLAATDTQYF.

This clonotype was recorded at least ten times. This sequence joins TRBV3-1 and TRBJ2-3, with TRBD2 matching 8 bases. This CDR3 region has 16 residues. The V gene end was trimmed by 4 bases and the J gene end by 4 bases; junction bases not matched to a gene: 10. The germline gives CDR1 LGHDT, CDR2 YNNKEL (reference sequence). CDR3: CASSRAGAGGSDTQYF. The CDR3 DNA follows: TGTGCCAGCAGCCGGGCGGGCGCGGGAGGTTCAGATACGCAGTATTTT.

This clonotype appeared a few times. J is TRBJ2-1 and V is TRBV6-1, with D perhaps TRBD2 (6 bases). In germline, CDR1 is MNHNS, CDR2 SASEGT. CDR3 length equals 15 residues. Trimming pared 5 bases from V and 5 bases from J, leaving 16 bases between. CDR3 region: CASSPRWGGDNEQFF. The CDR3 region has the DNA TGTGCCAGCAGTCCCCGATGGGGAGGCGACAATGAGCAGTTCTTC.

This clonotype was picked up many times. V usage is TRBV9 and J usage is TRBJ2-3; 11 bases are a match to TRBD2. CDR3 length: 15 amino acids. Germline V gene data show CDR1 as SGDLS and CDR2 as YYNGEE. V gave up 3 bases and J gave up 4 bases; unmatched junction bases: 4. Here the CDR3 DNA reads TGTGCCAGCAGCGGGGGACTAGCGGACCCAGATACGCAGTATTTT. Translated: CASSGGLADPDTQYF.

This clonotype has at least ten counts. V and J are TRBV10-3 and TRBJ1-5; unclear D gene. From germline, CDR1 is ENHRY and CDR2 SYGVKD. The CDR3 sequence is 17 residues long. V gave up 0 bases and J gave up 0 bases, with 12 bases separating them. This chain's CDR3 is CAISESLRSTSNQPQHF. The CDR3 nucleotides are TGTGCCATCAGTGAGTCGTTGAGGTCAACTAGCAATCAGCCCCAGCATTTT.